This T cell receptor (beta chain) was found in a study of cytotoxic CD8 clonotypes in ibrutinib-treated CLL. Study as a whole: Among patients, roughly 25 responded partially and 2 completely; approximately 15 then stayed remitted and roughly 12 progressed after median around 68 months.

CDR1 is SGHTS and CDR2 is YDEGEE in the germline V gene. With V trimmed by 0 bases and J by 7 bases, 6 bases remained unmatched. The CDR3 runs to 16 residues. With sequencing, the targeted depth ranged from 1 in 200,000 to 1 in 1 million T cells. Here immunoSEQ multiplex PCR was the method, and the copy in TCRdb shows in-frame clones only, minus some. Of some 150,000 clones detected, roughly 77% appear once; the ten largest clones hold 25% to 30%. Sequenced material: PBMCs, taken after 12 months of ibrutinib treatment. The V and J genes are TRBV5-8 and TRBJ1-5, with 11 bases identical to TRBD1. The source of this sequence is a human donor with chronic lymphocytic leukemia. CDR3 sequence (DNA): TGTGCCAGCAGCTTGGGCCGGGACAGGGGGAGGCAGCCCCAGCATTTT. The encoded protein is CASSLGRDRGRQPQHF. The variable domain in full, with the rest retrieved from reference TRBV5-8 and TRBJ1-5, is EAGVTQSPTHLIKTRGQQATLRCSPISGHTSVYWYQQALGLGLQFLLWYDEGEERNRGNFPPRFSGRQFPNYSSELNVNALELEDSALYLCASSLGRDRGRQPQHFGDGTRLSIL.